A single sample gave rise to the 10 T cell receptor beta chains below, sequenced in a study of cytomegalovirus exposure and HLA in healthy donors. Both 60 Vbeta primers and 13 Jbeta primers went into the PCR. TCRdb's copy holds only in-frame clones and misses some; the assay was immunoSEQ multiplex PCR. Its table lists approximately 68,000 clones. Sequencing used PBMCs. The receptor source for this set is a female donor in good health and CMV-seropositive.

The rearrangement joins TRBV9 to TRBJ2-7, with D perhaps matching TRBD1 (6 bases). In germline, CDR1 is SGDLS, CDR2 YYNGEE. V was clipped by 3 bases and J by 4 bases, with 11 bases between them. The CDR3 consists of 13 residues. The CDR3: CASSGTQGYEQYF. The CDR3 DNA sequence: TGTGCCAGCAGCGGGACACAGGGATACGAGCAGTACTTC.

The chain recombines TRBV19 with TRBJ2-5; 10 nucleotides agree with TRBD1. V lost 6 bases and J lost 5; bases outside the gene matches: 9. The germline gives CDR1 LNHDA, CDR2 SQIVND (reference sequence). The CDR3 sequence is 15 residues long. The CDR3 loop is CASRASGTGEETQYF. The CDR3 nucleotides are TGTGCCAGTAGAGCGTCCGGGACAGGGGAGGAGACCCAGTACTTC.

In nucleotides, the CDR3 is TGTGCCAGCAGTGAAGTGGTAGGGAAGGGGGCTGGGGCCAACGTCCTGACTTTC. Amino acid sequence: CASSEVVGKGAGANVLTF. The chain employs TRBV6-1 and TRBJ2-6; D possibly corresponds to TRBD1 (6 bases). V shed 1 base and J shed 2 bases, with 15 bases lying between them. The CDR3 is made up of 18 amino acids. CDR1 and CDR2 from the germline V gene are MNHNS and SASEGT.

V is TRBV29-1 and J is TRBJ1-1; D remains ambiguous. The CDR3 loop spans 12 amino acids. Germline CDR1 SQVTM, CDR2 ANQGSEA. V was trimmed by 5 bases and J by 3 bases, leaving 10 bases between them. The CDR3 region has the DNA TGCAGCGTTCAGGTCAGGTACACTGAAGCTTTCTTT. It is translated as CSVQVRYTEAFF.

The chain is built from TRBV25-1 and TRBJ2-1; D possibly corresponds to TRBD2 (7 bases). CDR3 length: 17 amino acids. Germline V lookup: CDR1 MGHDK, CDR2 SYGVNS. Trimming took 1 base from V and 9 from J, leaving 22 bases between them. CDR3 protein: CASSELTREGRGIEQFF. The DNA of the CDR3 is TGTGCCAGCAGTGAATTAACTCGTGAGGGGAGGGGGATTGAGCAGTTCTTC.

The CDR3 DNA is TGTGCCAGCAGCTTGTCACCCAAGGGACAGAGCTATGGCTACACCTTC. Translation gives CASSLSPKGQSYGYTF. The chain carries TRBV5-6 and TRBJ1-2; TRBD1 aligns across 7 bases. Germline V gene data show CDR1 as SGHDT and CDR2 as YYEEEE. The ends lost 1 base at V and 4 bases at J; junction bases unmatched: 10. This CDR3 comprises 16 residues.

CDR3 residues: CASSPAGQWVASGYTF. DNA of the CDR3: TGTGCCAGCAGCCCCGCGGGACAGTGGGTTGCGAGTGGCTACACCTTC. The chain is built from TRBV5-8 and TRBJ1-2, with 7 bases aligning to TRBD1. The CDR3 spans 16 residues. The germline CDR1 and CDR2 sequences are SGHTS and YDEGEE. V gave up 4 bases and J gave up 7 bases; unmatched junction bases: 16. Combining the CDR3 with reference TRBV5-8 and TRBJ1-2 gives the whole variable domain EAGVTQSPTHLIKTRGQQATLRCSPISGHTSVYWYQQALGLGLQFLLWYDEGEERNRGNFPPRFSGRQFPNYSSELNVNALELEDSALYLCASSPAGQWVASGYTFGSGTRLTVV.

The CDR3 nucleotides are TGTGCCAGCAGCTTAGGGACAGGTGGCCCCTACGAGCAGTACTTC. Translated, it gives CASSLGTGGPYEQYF. The chain carries TRBV7-8 and TRBJ2-7; 7 bases fit TRBD1. With V trimmed by 1 base and J by 2 bases, 5 bases remained unmatched. This CDR3 is built from 15 residues. The germline CDR1 and CDR2 sequences are SGHVS and FQNEAQ.

This rearrangement joins TRBV19 to TRBJ1-5; weak D call: TRBD1 (5 bases). CDR1 is LNHDA, CDR2 SQIVND, per germline (reference sequence). V lost 5 bases and J 0 bases, leaving 11 bases between the germline ends. The CDR3 covers 15 residues. In nucleotides, the CDR3 is TGTGCCAGTAGTTCCCTCAGGGATAGCAATCAGCCCCAGCATTTT. Translating it yields CASSSLRDSNQPQHF.

DNA of the CDR3: TGTGCCACCAAGCGTGGAGGGACTGAAGCTTTCTTT. Translated: CATKRGGTEAFF. The gene calls are TRBV15 and TRBJ1-1; D gene ambiguous. This CDR3 comprises 12 residues. V lost 7 bases and J lost 5, with 11 bases in between. Germline loops: CDR1 LNHNV, CDR2 YYDKDF (reference sequence).